These 16 T cell receptor beta chains came from one sample sequenced in a study of cytomegalovirus exposure and HLA in healthy donors. Use of 60 Vbeta and 13 Jbeta primers characterized the PCR. Profiled with immunoSEQ multiplex PCR; TCRdb holds only in-frame clones, not every one. This sample carries about 200,000 clones, approximately 85% of them seen once, and the ten largest clones take around 6.3%. The sequenced material came from PBMCs. These receptors originate from a woman between 50 and 59 years old in good health and CMV-seropositive.

This clone appeared a few times. This chain joins TRBV5-5 and TRBJ2-7, with 10 positions matching TRBD1. The CDR3 has 15 residues. CDR1 is SGHKS, CDR2 YYEKEE, per germline (reference sequence). After removal of 0 bases from V and 7 bases from J, the junction contained 7 bases not matched to a gene. The CDR3 sequence: CASSLEGQGGKEQYF. In nucleotides, the CDR3 is TGTGCCAGCAGCTTGGAAGGACAGGGGGGGAAAGAGCAGTACTTC.

The rearrangement links TRBV27 to TRBJ1-2; D is unclear. Germline values: CDR1 MNHEY, CDR2 SMNVEV (reference sequence). The CDR3 is 14 residues long. V gave up 0 bases and J gave up 4 bases, with 9 bases separating them. In DNA form, the CDR3 reads TGTGCCAGCAGTTTATCGGCGGGTTTCTATGGCTACACCTTC. Its protein is CASSLSAGFYGYTF.

The chain recombines TRBV18 with TRBJ2-3; D ambiguous. Germline loops: CDR1 KGHSH, CDR2 LQKENI. Between the trimmed V and J ends, which lost 1 base and 5 bases, there was a span of 4 bases. The CDR3 has 12 amino acids. In nucleotides, the CDR3 is TGTGCCAGCTCACCACTCGGAGATACGCAGTATTTT. Translation gives CASSPLGDTQYF.

CDR3 coding DNA: TGTGCCAGCAGCGCGACCGGGACAGTCTACGAGCAGTACTTC. Its protein is CASSATGTVYEQYF. This chain uses TRBV7-2 with TRBJ2-7, with 7 bases fitting TRBD1. The CDR3 is 14 amino acids. The junction had 7 bases not matched to a gene; V was cut back by 5 bases and J by 3 bases. CDR1 and CDR2 from the germline V gene are SGHTA and FQGNSA.

The chain links TRBV5-4 to TRBJ2-2, with a weak D call TRBD1 (6 bases). Trimming removed 4 bases from V and 0 bases from J, with 13 bases in between. CDR1 and CDR2 from the germline V gene are SGHNT and YYREEE (reference sequence). The CDR3 covers 16 residues. The CDR3 region has the DNA TGTGCCAGCAGCAGGGTGGACAGCGCGAACACCGGGGAGCTGTTTTTT. This translates into CASSRVDSANTGELFF. The full variable domain, completed using reference TRBV5-4 and TRBJ2-2, is ETGVTQSPTHLIKTRGQQVTLRCSSQSGHNTVSWYQQALGQGPQFIFQYYREEENGRGNFPPRFSGLQFPNYSSELNVNALELDDSALYLCASSRVDSANTGELFFGEGSRLTVL.

V usage is TRBV19 and J usage is TRBJ1-1; 9 nucleotides align to TRBD1. V trimming: 7 bases; J trimming: 1 base; junction bases outside the gene matches: 7. The CDR3 extends over 15 amino acids. From germline, CDR1 is LNHDA and CDR2 SQIVND (reference sequence). This CDR3 reads CASMGQGKANTEAFF. The CDR3 bases are TGTGCCAGTATGGGACAGGGAAAAGCGAACACTGAAGCTTTCTTT.

The J gene is TRBJ2-3, the V gene TRBV7-3; 8 positions match TRBD2. Trimming cost V 5 bases and J 1 base; bases outside gene matches: 5. CDR3 length: 15 residues. Germline V CDR1 and CDR2: SGHTA, FQGTGA. The CDR3 region is CASSLGGLGTDTQYF. The CDR3 DNA sequence: TGTGCCAGCAGCCTGGGGGGACTAGGCACAGATACGCAGTATTTT.

The V gene is TRBV21-1, the J gene TRBJ2-5; no DNA check was done on the table's D call, TRBD1. TRBV21-1 constitutes a pseudogene. This CDR3 is 15 amino acids long. CDR3 loop: CASSPKGCRQETQYF. CDR3 in DNA: TGTGCCAGCAGCCCTAAGGGGTGTCGCCAAGAGACCCAGTACTTC.

The V call is TRBV6-4, the J call TRBJ1-1; 7 bases agree with TRBD1. Germline loops: CDR1 MRHNA, CDR2 SNTAGT. The CDR3 runs to 14 residues. With 0 bases clipped from V and 10 bases from J, the junction kept 8 bases outside the gene matches. The CDR3 here is CASSDSGDSRVAFF. The CDR3 region has the DNA TGTGCCAGCAGTGACTCGGGGGACAGTCGGGTAGCTTTCTTT.

A few counts support this clone. The J gene is TRBJ2-2, the V gene TRBV7-2; D possibly corresponds to TRBD1 (5 bases). The CDR3 has 13 residues. Trimming left V 1 base short and J 7 bases short, with 7 bases between. Looked up from germline, CDR1 is SGHTA and CDR2 is FQGNSA. CDR3 coding DNA: TGTGCCAGCAGCTTAGTTAGGGGCGGGGAGCTGTTTTTT. This translates into CASSLVRGGELFF.

The V call is TRBV4-1, the J call TRBJ1-1; D not resolved. Per germline, CDR1 MGHRA and CDR2 YSYEKL. V lost 1 base, J lost 0 bases, and 9 bases lay in between. This CDR3 is 15 amino acids long. The chain's CDR3 is CASSQAGLLNTEAFF. The CDR3 region has the DNA TGCGCCAGCAGCCAAGCCGGACTGCTGAACACTGAAGCTTTCTTT.

J is TRBJ1-2 and V is TRBV28; D remains ambiguous. This CDR3 spans 13 amino acids. Germline lookup yields CDR1 MDHEN and CDR2 SYDVKM. V lost 8 bases and J 10 bases, leaving 20 bases between the germline ends. The CDR3 loop reads CASGGERYSLYTF. CDR3 nucleotide sequence: TGTGCCAGCGGAGGTGAAAGATATTCCCTCTACACCTTC.

The V gene is TRBV28, the J gene TRBJ2-7, with a tentative D call TRBD2 (6 bases). V was clipped by 8 bases and J by 6 bases, with 17 bases between them. CDR1 and CDR2 from the germline V gene are MDHEN and SYDVKM. This CDR3 has 13 residues. CDR3 coding DNA: TGTGCCAGCGTTTCACCGGGGGTTGGCGAGCAGTACTTC. This codes for CASVSPGVGEQYF. The full variable domain, completed using reference TRBV28 and TRBJ2-7, is DVKVTQSSRYLVKRTGEKVFLECVQDMDHENMFWYRQDPGLGLRLIYFSYDVKMKEKGDIPEGYSVSREKKERFSLILESASTNQTSMYLCASVSPGVGEQYFGPGTRLTVT.

The rearrangement joins TRBV5-6 to TRBJ2-7; TRBD1 aligns across 8 bases. Germline CDR1 reads SGHDT; CDR2 reads YYEEEE. This CDR3 is built from 16 residues. V lost 5 bases to trimming and J lost 2 bases; unmatched junction nucleotides: 12. The CDR3 region is CASSPRDRFLAYEQYF. CDR3 sequence (DNA): TGTGCCAGCAGTCCGAGGGACAGGTTTTTAGCCTACGAGCAGTACTTC. Full variable domain (missing parts from reference TRBV5-6 and TRBJ2-7): DAGVTQSPTHLIKTRGQQVTLRCSPKSGHDTVSWYQQALGQGPQFIFQYYEEEERQRGNFPDRFSGHQFPNYSSELNVNALLLGDSALYLCASSPRDRFLAYEQYFGPGTRLTVT.

Note on this clone: The junction differs from germline at one of its ends, possibly a read error. The V and J genes are TRBV19 and TRBJ1-2, with D perhaps TRBD1 (5 bases). CDR1 and CDR2 from the germline V gene are LNHDA and SQIVND (reference sequence). The CDR3 is made up of 16 amino acids. CDR3 bases: TGTGTCAGTAGTACTCTTAGGGACTCGGCTAACTATGGCTACACCTTC. Protein product: CVSSTLRDSANYGYTF.

This chain joins TRBV5-1 and TRBJ2-2, with 9 bases fitting TRBD1. Germline loops: CDR1 SGHRS, CDR2 YFSETQ. The CDR3 extends over 16 amino acids. After removal of 4 bases from V and 8 bases from J, the junction contained 12 bases not matched to a gene. In DNA form, the CDR3 reads TGCGCCAGCAGCCCCCGTCCCGGGACAGGGTTTGGGGAGCTGTTTTTT. This gives the protein CASSPRPGTGFGELFF.